The next 32 T cell receptor beta chains were all read from a single sample in a study of OX40 agonist ivuxolimab in advanced cancers. Repertoires were generated with immunoSEQ multiplex PCR, while TCRdb's copy carries only in-frame clones and drops some. The sample shows 72,000 or so clones, about 80% of them seen only once. Here the sequenced sample was CD4+ or CD8+ T cells sorted from blood, taken in a trial of the OX40 agonist ivuxolimab. The receptors come from an adult with an advanced solid tumor such as melanoma, head and neck, liver or kidney cancer.

The chain combines TRBV25-1 with TRBJ2-1, with D unresolved. The germline V gene encodes CDR1 MGHDK and CDR2 SYGVNS. V dropped 2 bases and J dropped 9 bases, with 11 bases sitting between them. This CDR3 region has 13 residues. CDR3 in amino acids: CASSEVVFIEQFF. The CDR3 DNA is TGTGCCAGCAGTGAAGTCGTTTTTATTGAGCAGTTCTTC.

The chain couples TRBV6-1 to TRBJ2-7; 7 bases match TRBD1. CDR1 is MNHNS, CDR2 SASEGT, per germline. V lost 5 bases to trimming and J lost 0 bases; unmatched junction nucleotides: 4. The CDR3 runs to 14 residues. The CDR3 nucleotides read TGTGCCAGCAGTCAGGACAGGTCCTCCTACGAGCAGTACTTC. Amino acid sequence: CASSQDRSSYEQYF.

This clone has a handful of counts. The rearrangement links TRBV5-4 to TRBJ1-1; D is perhaps TRBD1 (6 bases). Germline V gene data show CDR1 as SGHNT and CDR2 as YYREEE (reference sequence). The CDR3 spans 15 residues. The V gene lost 0 bases and the J gene lost 6 bases, with 15 bases spanning the gap. The CDR3 here is CASSLGAPGGAEAFF. Written as DNA, the CDR3 is TGTGCCAGCAGCTTGGGGGCTCCTGGGGGCGCTGAAGCTTTCTTT. Looking up the rest from reference TRBV5-4 and TRBJ1-1 gives the full variable domain: ETGVTQSPTHLIKTRGQQVTLRCSSQSGHNTVSWYQQALGQGPQFIFQYYREEENGRGNFPPRFSGLQFPNYSSELNVNALELDDSALYLCASSLGAPGGAEAFFGQGTRLTVV.

This clone was observed once. The chain employs TRBV6-6 and TRBJ1-4; the match to TRBD1 covers 7 bases. V lost 4 bases, J lost 8 bases, and 7 bases stayed unmatched. There are 14 residues in the CDR3. Germline V CDR1 and CDR2: MNHNY, SVGAGI (reference sequence). In nucleotides, the CDR3 is TGTGCCAGCAGTTCCAGGGGGATTGACGAAAAACTGTTTTTT. It codes for CASSSRGIDEKLFF.

The rearrangement joins TRBV7-2 to TRBJ1-1, with D uncertain. Germline V lookup: CDR1 SGHTA, CDR2 FQGNSA. V dropped 2 bases and J dropped 0 bases, with 16 bases sitting between them. CDR3 size: 17 residues. The CDR3 loop reads CASSLSLIPIMNTEAFF. The CDR3 DNA reads as TGTGCCAGCAGCTTATCGCTCATCCCTATTATGAACACTGAAGCTTTCTTT.

The chain combines TRBV5-1 with TRBJ2-3; unclear D gene. With 4 bases removed from V and 1 base from J, the gap between germline ends came to 4 bases. The germline CDR1 and CDR2 sequences are SGHRS and YFSETQ. CDR3 size: 12 residues. The CDR3 bases are TGCGCCAGCAGCGGAGGCACAGATACGCAGTATTTT. Its translation: CASSGGTDTQYF. Full variable domain (outside the CDR3, taken from reference TRBV5-1 and TRBJ2-3): KAGVTQTPRYLIKTRGQQVTLSCSPISGHRSVSWYQQTPGQGLQFLFEYFSETQRNKGNFPGRFSGRQFSNSRSEMNVSTLELGDSALYLCASSGGTDTQYFGPGTRLTVL.

V gene TRBV19 combines with J gene TRBJ1-4; D is ambiguous. The CDR3 length is 13 residues. Germline assignment: CDR1 LNHDA and CDR2 SQIVND (reference sequence). Deletions cut 4 bases from V and 7 bases from J, with 10 bases between. The CDR3 spells CASSSSLFEKLFF. The CDR3 bases are TGTGCCAGTAGTAGCAGCCTCTTTGAAAAACTGTTTTTT.

Details on this clone: Since no conserved phenylalanine or tryptophan closes the CDR3, a read error is the likely cause. The CDR3 loop reads CASHLRTGAYEQYL. In DNA form, the CDR3 reads TGTGCCAGCCACCTTAGGACAGGGGCTTACGAGCAGTACCTC. The J gene is TRBJ2-7, the V gene TRBV5-6; 9 bases line up with TRBD1. The germline CDR1 and CDR2 sequences are SGHDT and YYEEEE. This CDR3 spans 14 amino acids. Unmatched junction bases numbered 9, after V lost 7 bases and J lost 4 bases.

This chain links TRBV5-1 with TRBJ2-1, with 7 bases aligning to TRBD1. Germline CDR1 reads SGHRS; CDR2 reads YFSETQ. Losses at the gene ends were 1 base for V and 5 bases for J; bases not matched to a gene: 6. CDR3 length: 15 residues. CDR3 nucleotide sequence: TGCGCCAGCAGCTTGCCGGGACAGATACACAATGAGCAGTTCTTC. It specifies CASSLPGQIHNEQFF.

The chain uses TRBV5-4 and TRBJ1-1, with 7 bases aligning to TRBD1. CDR3 size: 13 residues. The V gene's germline CDR1 is SGHNT and CDR2 YYREEE (reference sequence). J gave up 7 bases and V 2 bases, and 5 bases lay outside the gene matches. The CDR3 DNA is TGTGCCAGCAGCTTTCGACAGGGCAGTGAAGCTTTCTTT. Translated, it gives CASSFRQGSEAFF. Variable domain in full (rest from reference TRBV5-4 and TRBJ1-1): ETGVTQSPTHLIKTRGQQVTLRCSSQSGHNTVSWYQQALGQGPQFIFQYYREEENGRGNFPPRFSGLQFPNYSSELNVNALELDDSALYLCASSFRQGSEAFFGQGTRLTVV.

The chain employs TRBV19 and TRBJ2-3, with TRBD2 matching 11 bases. In germline, CDR1 is LNHDA, CDR2 SQIVND (reference sequence). The CDR3 consists of 15 residues. V shed 3 bases and J 6 bases; nucleotides not matched to a gene: 5. The CDR3 sequence is CASSMPSGGTDTQYF. Written as DNA, the CDR3 is TGTGCCAGTAGTATGCCTAGCGGGGGGACGGATACGCAGTATTTT.

The rearrangement uses TRBV7-6 and TRBJ2-7, with TRBD2 identical over 8 bases. CDR1 and CDR2 (germline): SGHVS, FNYEAQ. This CDR3 contains 19 residues. With V trimmed by 1 base and J by 7 bases, 21 bases remained unmatched. For the CDR3, the DNA is TGTGCCAGCAGCTTAGGAAGGGCCCGCGGGGGGTCACTTGGGGAAGAGCAGTACTTC. Its protein is CASSLGRARGGSLGEEQYF.

This chain joins TRBV14 and TRBJ2-1; TRBD2 agrees at 15 bases. There are 19 residues in the CDR3. The junction had 5 bases not matched to a gene; V was cut back by 1 base and J by 1 base. Per germline, CDR1 SGHDN and CDR2 FVKESK. CDR3 coding DNA: TGTGCCAGCAGCCAAGTCCTGGGACTAGCGGGGGGTTCCTACAATGAGCAGTTCTTC. Its translation: CASSQVLGLAGGSYNEQFF.

The chain employs TRBV7-8 and TRBJ2-1; D gene unclear. Trimming pared 3 bases from V and 5 bases from J, leaving 8 bases between. The CDR3 sequence is 13 residues long. Germline CDR1 and CDR2: SGHVS and FQNEAQ. As DNA, the CDR3 is TGTGCCAGCAGCTTGTCCAAAGACAATGAGCAGTTCTTC. Its protein is CASSLSKDNEQFF.

This sequence joins TRBV5-5 and TRBJ2-3; 8 bases match TRBD2. CDR3 length: 14 residues. Per the germline V gene, CDR1 is SGHKS and CDR2 is YYEKEE (reference sequence). J was trimmed by 5 bases and V by 4 bases; bases with no gene match: 6. This CDR3 reads CASSVSGGKDTQYF. CDR3 sequence (DNA): TGTGCCAGCAGCGTGAGCGGGGGAAAAGATACGCAGTATTTT.

The chain joins TRBV5-6 to TRBJ2-7; 11 bases map to TRBD1. J gave up 6 bases and V 4 bases, and 3 bases lay outside the gene matches. The germline V gene encodes CDR1 SGHDT and CDR2 YYEEEE. The CDR3 totals 13 residues. CDR3 amino acids: CASSPGQGVEQYF. The CDR3 DNA sequence: TGTGCCAGCAGCCCGGGACAGGGGGTCGAGCAGTACTTC.

The chain uses TRBV5-1 and TRBJ1-2; 7 bases are a match to TRBD1. CDR1 and CDR2 (germline): SGHRS, YFSETQ. The J segment lost 8 bases and the V segment lost 1 base, leaving 17 bases of the junction unmatched. There are 17 residues in the CDR3. The CDR3 nucleotides read TGCGCCAGCAGCTTGCAAGGGGGCGCGGTGCGCCCCAGCGGCTACACCTTC. Protein product: CASSLQGGAVRPSGYTF.

The chain combines TRBV10-1 with TRBJ2-5, with D tentatively TRBD1 (6 bases). This CDR3 contains 12 residues. Germline V CDR1 and CDR2: WNHNN, SYGVQD (reference sequence). With 10 bases removed from V and 3 bases from J, the gap between germline ends came to 12 bases. The CDR3 nucleotides are TGCGCCATCCCGGGACATGAAGAGACCCAGTACTTC. Residues: CAIPGHEETQYF.

The chain couples TRBV4-1 to TRBJ1-2; weak D call: TRBD1 (6 bases). This CDR3 has 16 amino acids. Trimming stripped 0 bases from V and 0 bases from J, with 11 bases between. The germline gives CDR1 MGHRA, CDR2 YSYEKL. CDR3 in DNA: TGCGCCAGCAGCCAAGACGGGGGGCTAGCTAACTATGGCTACACCTTC. It codes for CASSQDGGLANYGYTF.

Of note for this clone: The junction differs from germline at one of its ends, possibly a read error. The rearrangement links TRBV7-7 to TRBJ2-2, with a weak D call TRBD2 (6 bases). The CDR3 runs 15 residues. The germline V gene encodes CDR1 SSHAT and CDR2 FNYEAQ (reference sequence). The CDR3, as DNA: TGTGCTAGCAGCTTCGGTGCGGGGCTCACCGGGGAGCTGTTTTTT. It encodes CASSFGAGLTGELFF.

The gene calls are TRBV6-5 and TRBJ1-2; D is unresolved. This CDR3 contains 13 residues. The germline V gene has CDR1 MNHEY and CDR2 SVGAGI. V was shortened by 2 bases and J by 2 bases, with 6 bases between the two germline ends. CDR3 nucleotide sequence: TGTGCCAGCAGTTACGGTCAGAACTATGGCTACACCTTC. Its translation is CASSYGQNYGYTF.

The rearrangement joins TRBV19 to TRBJ1-2, with 8 bases matching TRBD1. This CDR3 is built from 14 residues. V lost 3 bases to trimming and J lost 3 bases; unmatched junction nucleotides: 3. The germline CDR1 and CDR2 sequences are LNHDA and SQIVND (reference sequence). The CDR3 nucleotides read TGTGCCAGTAGTATCGACAGGGGATACTATGGCTACACCTTC. It specifies CASSIDRGYYGYTF.

Concerning this clone: Other nucleotide sequences in the sample specify the same CDR3. The V call is TRBV20-1, the J call TRBJ2-5; D is ambiguous. This CDR3 region has 10 residues. Trimming pared 5 bases from V and 5 bases from J, leaving 6 bases between. The germline V gene encodes CDR1 DFQATT and CDR2 SNEGSKA (reference sequence). The CDR3 sequence is CSAARETQYF. The CDR3 nucleotides are TGCAGTGCTGCGAGGGAGACCCAGTACTTC.

This sequence joins TRBV9 and TRBJ1-6; maybe TRBD1 (6 bases). Trimming took 4 bases from V and 9 from J, leaving 14 bases between them. The CDR3 covers 14 residues. The germline CDR1 and CDR2 sequences are SGDLS and YYNGEE. CDR3 coding DNA: TGTGCCAGCAGCACCTCGACAGGTTCTTCACCCCTCCACTTT. It specifies CASSTSTGSSPLHF.

This clone has a single count. The chain carries TRBV11-3 and TRBJ2-5; D call uncertain. This CDR3 region has 13 residues. Germline lookup yields CDR1 SGHNT and CDR2 YENEEA. V lost 5 bases and J 7 bases, leaving 14 bases between the germline ends. Written as DNA, the CDR3 is TGTGCCAGCAGCCCCGCCCCTGTCGGGACCCAGTACTTC. It translates to CASSPAPVGTQYF.

The chain links TRBV4-2 to TRBJ2-1; 8 bases map to TRBD2. This CDR3 region has 16 residues. CDR1 and CDR2 from the germline V gene are LGHNA and YNFKEQ. Trimming took 3 bases from V and 0 from J; bases not matched to a gene: 4. Here the CDR3 DNA reads TGTGCCAGCAGCCAGGCCGGGACTAGCTCCTACAATGAGCAGTTCTTC. It specifies CASSQAGTSSYNEQFF.

The rearrangement links TRBV5-1 to TRBJ1-2; maybe TRBD1 (6 bases). V gave up 1 base and J gave up 7 bases, with 14 bases separating them. The CDR3 loop spans 14 amino acids. The germline gives CDR1 SGHRS, CDR2 YFSETQ. The CDR3 DNA follows: TGCGCCAGCAGCTTGAACAGGGAGGGCGGTGGCTACACCTTC. Its translation: CASSLNREGGGYTF.

The CDR3 region has the DNA TGTGCCAGCAGCTTGGCGGTCAGGGAAAACTATGGCTACACCTTC. Translated, it gives CASSLAVRENYGYTF. The chain links TRBV5-5 to TRBJ1-2; perhaps TRBD1 as D (5 bases). This CDR3 contains 15 residues. In germline, CDR1 is SGHKS, CDR2 YYEKEE (reference sequence). V gave up 0 bases and J gave up 2 bases, with 11 bases separating them.

The chain recombines TRBV7-9 with TRBJ2-2; 10 nucleotides line up with TRBD1. The CDR3 has 17 amino acids. Germline lookup yields CDR1 SEHNR and CDR2 FQNEAQ (reference sequence). V lost 5 bases and J lost 3; bases outside the gene matches: 9. The CDR3 protein is CASSQTTGGLYTGELFF. CDR3 DNA: TGTGCCAGCAGCCAAACGACAGGGGGCCTTTACACCGGGGAGCTGTTTTTT.

CDR3 sequence: CASSLGHGTDTQYF. The CDR3 bases are TGCGCCAGCAGCTTGGGCCACGGCACAGATACGCAGTATTTT. The chain combines TRBV5-1 with TRBJ2-3; D is unclear. V was pared by 0 bases and J by 1 base, with 6 bases between. The CDR3 has 14 residues. Germline lookup yields CDR1 SGHRS and CDR2 YFSETQ. The full variable domain, rest sourced from reference TRBV5-1 and TRBJ2-3, is KAGVTQTPRYLIKTRGQQVTLSCSPISGHRSVSWYQQTPGQGLQFLFEYFSETQRNKGNFPGRFSGRQFSNSRSEMNVSTLELGDSALYLCASSLGHGTDTQYFGPGTRLTVL.

This clone was recorded a few times. This rearrangement joins TRBV28 to TRBJ1-5; D perhaps matches TRBD1 (6 bases). The CDR3 loop spans 15 amino acids. Germline CDR1 and CDR2: MDHEN and SYDVKM. Trimming shortened V by 6 bases and J by 2 bases, and 14 bases separated the two germline ends. The CDR3 region has the DNA TGTGCCAGCAGAGAACAGGGACTGGGCAATCAGCCCCAGCATTTT. Translated: CASREQGLGNQPQHF.

This clone has a single count. The chain recombines TRBV5-1 with TRBJ2-7, with a weak D call TRBD1 (6 bases). CDR3 size: 13 residues. Between the trimmed V and J ends, which lost 4 bases and 3 bases, there was a span of 11 bases. CDR1 and CDR2 from the germline V gene are SGHRS and YFSETQ. This chain's CDR3 is CASSREGGYEQYF. CDR3 nucleotides: TGCGCCAGCAGCCGGGAAGGGGGCTACGAGCAGTACTTC. The full variable domain, its missing parts supplied by reference TRBV5-1 and TRBJ2-7, is KAGVTQTPRYLIKTRGQQVTLSCSPISGHRSVSWYQQTPGQGLQFLFEYFSETQRNKGNFPGRFSGRQFSNSRSEMNVSTLELGDSALYLCASSREGGYEQYFGPGTRLTVT.